The text below deals with one TCR beta chain. Its antigen is as yet unknown. This sample was taken from a study of Ad26.COV2.S vaccination and SARS-CoV-2 variants. Whole-study context: In the study, Ad26.COV2.S was injected intramuscularly once, or twice 56 days apart. Study results and caveats: Total responses of T cells may have been underestimated by the analyses of TCR breadth and depth.

Treatment: some 19 received Ad26.COV2.S at low or high dose, single or two shots; about five received placebo; per-sample allocation not given. Sampling was done on day 63 after the first vaccine or placebo injection. It was Wuhan-strain SARS-CoV-2 spike that the Ad26 vaccine vector expressed. J was trimmed by 4 bases and V by 7 bases; bases with no gene match: 8. CDR3 size: 14 residues. The germline gives CDR1 MDHEN, CDR2 SYDVKM. Using immunoSEQ multiplex PCR, the repertoire was profiled, and TCRdb retains in-frame clones only, with some absent. Here the sample spans 300,000 to 450,000 clones, more than 75% being singletons.

Here the sequenced sample was peripheral blood, taken in a trial of Ad26.COV2.S vaccine versus placebo. This chain connects TRBV28 to TRBJ1-2; TRBD1 matches at 8 bases. The TCR originated in a person between 18 and 65 years old who received the Ad26.COV2.S COVID-19 vaccine or a placebo. The DNA for the CDR3 is TGTGCCAGCAACACTCCCGGACAGGGCTATGGCTACACCTTC. Its protein product is CASNTPGQGYGYTF.